The next 29 T cell receptor beta chains were all read from a single sample in a study of blood T cell repertoires in COVID-19. This table comes from immunoSEQ multiplex PCR, and its TCRdb copy is limited to in-frame clones, with some not included. The sample shows some 89,000 clones, approximately 78% of them seen only once. Sequencing input: peripheral blood. Source of these receptors: a woman older than 75 with acute or convalescent COVID-19.

The CDR3 here is CSVVPLFKRGSSYNEQFF. CDR3 bases: TGCAGCGTTGTTCCCCTGTTCAAACGCGGGAGCTCCTACAATGAGCAGTTCTTC. V gene TRBV29-1 combines with J gene TRBJ2-1; 7 nucleotides align to TRBD2. Germline V gene sequence: CDR1 SQVTM, CDR2 ANQGSEA. The V and J ends lost 4 bases and 0 bases, in that order; junction bases with no gene match: 15. The length of the CDR3 is 18 residues.

This clone was seen a few times. The chain employs TRBV7-2 and TRBJ1-5; 7 bases line up with TRBD1. This CDR3 spans 14 amino acids. Germline-derived CDR1 and CDR2 are SGHTA and FQGNSA. With V trimmed by 5 bases and J by 9 bases, 10 bases remained unmatched. The CDR3 spells CASSNQGVLGPQHF. The CDR3 nucleotides read TGTGCCAGCAGCAACCAGGGGGTCCTAGGGCCCCAGCATTTT.

J is TRBJ1-4 and V is TRBV9; D uncertain. CDR1 is SGDLS, CDR2 YYNGEE, per germline. V was cut by 0 bases and J by 5 bases, with 8 bases left in between. This CDR3 contains 14 residues. In DNA form, the CDR3 reads TGTGCCAGCAGCGTAGGAGGGTTGAATGAAAAACTGTTTTTT. It codes for CASSVGGLNEKLFF. The whole variable domain, filled in from reference TRBV9 and TRBJ1-4, reads DSGVTQTPKHLITATGQRVTLRCSPRSGDLSVYWYQQSLDQGLQFLIQYYNGEERAKGNILERFSAQQFPDLHSELNLSSLELGDSALYFCASSVGGLNEKLFFGSGTQLSVL.

The chain combines TRBV3-1 (or the pseudogene TRBV3-2) with TRBJ1-4, with TRBD1 matching 7 bases. CDR1 and CDR2 from the germline V gene are LGHDT and YNNKEL (reference sequence). V lost 8 bases and J lost 5; bases outside the gene matches: 5. The CDR3 totals 13 residues. The CDR3 sequence: CASQGQPNEKLFF. CDR3 nucleotides: TGTGCCAGCCAGGGACAGCCGAATGAAAAACTGTTTTTT.

The rearrangement links TRBV6-5 to TRBJ2-5, with D maybe TRBD1 (6 bases). Trimming took 7 bases from V and 1 from J, leaving 16 bases between them. The CDR3 length is 15 residues. Germline V gives CDR1 MNHEY, CDR2 SVGAGI. The CDR3 here is CASTEGTLGQETQYF. CDR3 sequence (DNA): TGTGCCAGCACAGAGGGGACATTGGGCCAAGAGACCCAGTACTTC.

The chain recombines TRBV28 with TRBJ1-5; 7 bases are shared with TRBD1. The CDR3 runs 16 residues. Trimming at V came to 6 bases and at J to 0 bases, leaving 8 bases not matched to a gene. The germline gives CDR1 MDHEN, CDR2 SYDVKM. In nucleotides, the CDR3 is TGTGCCAGCAGACCGGGACAGAGTTATAGCAATCAGCCCCAGCATTTT. It encodes CASRPGQSYSNQPQHF.

J is TRBJ1-1 and V is TRBV6-6; 7 nucleotides line up with TRBD1. The germline V gene encodes CDR1 MNHNY and CDR2 SVGAGI (reference sequence). J lost 7 bases, V lost 5 bases, and 10 bases had no gene match. The CDR3 runs to 14 residues. CDR3: CASSPWGSGGEAFF. The DNA of the CDR3 is TGTGCCAGCAGTCCTTGGGGCTCAGGGGGTGAAGCTTTCTTT.

The rearrangement joins TRBV28 to TRBJ1-1, with D possibly being TRBD1 (5 bases). CDR1 MDHEN and CDR2 SYDVKM come from the germline V gene. This CDR3 has 15 residues. The V end lost 6 bases, the J end lost 0 bases, and 14 bases lay between the germline ends. This CDR3 reads CASSLRQIMNTEAFF. In DNA form, the CDR3 reads TGTGCCAGCAGCCTACGACAGATTATGAACACTGAAGCTTTCTTT.

The J gene is TRBJ1-1, the V gene TRBV6-9; tentative D call: TRBD1 (6 bases). Per the germline V gene, CDR1 is MNHGY and CDR2 is SVAAGI. Trimming stripped 4 bases from V and 2 bases from J, with 14 bases between. This CDR3 region has 15 residues. The CDR3 is CASSLYRGGNTEAFF. CDR3 sequence (DNA): TGTGCCAGCAGTTTATATAGGGGGGGAAACACTGAAGCTTTCTTT.

V gene TRBV11-2 combines with J gene TRBJ2-5, with 11 bases matching TRBD2. The junction had 8 bases not matched to a gene; V was cut back by 4 bases and J by 4 bases. Germline-derived CDR1 and CDR2 are SGHAT and FQNNGV. CDR3 size: 16 residues. CDR3 protein: CASSSTSGIRGETQYF. In DNA form, the CDR3 reads TGTGCCAGCAGCTCGACTAGCGGGATAAGGGGAGAGACCCAGTACTTC.

This chain uses TRBV5-1 with TRBJ2-7; D gene unclear. The V gene lost 6 bases and the J gene lost 2 bases, with 21 bases spanning the gap. CDR1 is SGHRS, CDR2 YFSETQ, per germline. The CDR3 has 16 amino acids. The CDR3 spells CASTITPSRETYEQYF. CDR3 DNA: TGCGCCAGCACAATTACCCCATCGAGAGAGACCTACGAGCAGTACTTC.

CDR3 coding DNA: TGTGCCAGCAGTCGAGGGAACCTGGCCGGGGAGCTGTTTTTT. Translating gives CASSRGNLAGELFF. The chain couples TRBV6-5 to TRBJ2-2, with a weak D call TRBD2 (5 bases). CDR3 length: 14 amino acids. Looked up from germline, CDR1 is MNHEY and CDR2 is SVGAGI. V was pared by 5 bases and J by 6 bases, with 13 bases between.

This sequence joins TRBV5-1 and TRBJ1-3; weak D call: TRBD1 (6 bases). Trimming cost V 2 bases and J 4 bases, with 10 bases left between them. Germline V gene sequence: CDR1 SGHRS, CDR2 YFSETQ. The CDR3 sequence is 14 residues long. CDR3 coding DNA: TGCGCCAGCAGCTTAGGACAGCCCGGAAACACCATATATTTT. Its protein is CASSLGQPGNTIYF.

The genes are TRBV19 and TRBJ1-1, with a possible D match to TRBD1 (5 bases). Germline CDR1 and CDR2: LNHDA and SQIVND (reference sequence). The V end lost 4 bases, the J end lost 0 bases, and 24 bases lay between the germline ends. The CDR3 is made up of 19 amino acids. The CDR3 DNA reads as TGTGCCAGTAGTAACGATGGACAAAAGCTACGGGCTATGAACACTGAAGCTTTCTTT. This codes for CASSNDGQKLRAMNTEAFF.

The genes are TRBV5-6 and TRBJ1-6; possible D gene TRBD1, 6 bases. The V end lost 2 bases, the J end lost 3 bases, and 12 bases lay between the germline ends. Germline V gene sequence: CDR1 SGHDT, CDR2 YYEEEE. The CDR3 totals 16 residues. CDR3 DNA sequence: TGTGCCAGCAGCTTTAAACAGGGCAACTATAATTCACCCCTCCACTTT. This translates into CASSFKQGNYNSPLHF. Variable domain in full (rest from reference TRBV5-6 and TRBJ1-6): DAGVTQSPTHLIKTRGQQVTLRCSPKSGHDTVSWYQQALGQGPQFIFQYYEEEERQRGNFPDRFSGHQFPNYSSELNVNALLLGDSALYLCASSFKQGNYNSPLHFGNGTRLTVT.

The rearrangement joins TRBV24-1 to TRBJ2-3; TRBD2 aligns across 12 bases. The CDR3 is 18 residues long. Losses at the gene ends were 2 bases for V and 2 bases for J; bases not matched to a gene: 7. Germline CDR1 KGHDR, CDR2 SFDVKD. In DNA form, the CDR3 reads TGTGCCACCAGTGATTGGGGACTAGCGGGTACATTCACAGATACGCAGTATTTT. This encodes CATSDWGLAGTFTDTQYF.

The V gene is TRBV6-5, the J gene TRBJ1-2; TRBD1 matches at 9 bases. In germline, CDR1 is MNHEY, CDR2 SVGAGI. Losses at the gene ends were 8 bases for V and 2 bases for J; bases not matched to a gene: 3. This CDR3 comprises 13 residues. CDR3 coding DNA: TGTGCCAGCGTACAGGGGGCGAACTATGGCTACACCTTC. Translating gives CASVQGANYGYTF.

The rearrangement links TRBV5-1 to TRBJ2-7; 9 positions agree with TRBD2. V gave up 2 bases and J gave up 6 bases; unmatched junction bases: 6. Germline CDR1 and CDR2: SGHRS and YFSETQ. The CDR3 runs to 14 residues. This chain's CDR3 is CASSFTGTSSEQYF. CDR3 in DNA: TGCGCCAGCAGCTTTACCGGGACTAGCTCCGAGCAGTACTTC.

The chain carries TRBV5-1 and TRBJ1-4; no clear D. The CDR3 runs 13 residues. Germline CDR1 SGHRS, CDR2 YFSETQ. Trimming removed 1 base at V and 7 bases at J, with 8 bases between. Written as DNA, the CDR3 is TGCGCCAGCAGCTTGCCCGGGAGTGAAAAACTGTTTTTT. This gives the protein CASSLPGSEKLFF. The complete variable domain, with remaining parts taken from reference TRBV5-1 and TRBJ1-4, reads KAGVTQTPRYLIKTRGQQVTLSCSPISGHRSVSWYQQTPGQGLQFLFEYFSETQRNKGNFPGRFSGRQFSNSRSEMNVSTLELGDSALYLCASSLPGSEKLFFGSGTQLSVL.

The chain combines TRBV27 with TRBJ2-1; the match to TRBD2 covers 11 bases. J gave up 7 bases and V 0 bases, and 5 bases lay outside the gene matches. The CDR3 has 16 residues. Germline V gene sequence: CDR1 MNHEY, CDR2 SMNVEV (reference sequence). The CDR3 loop reads CASSLSGTSGWNEQFF. The CDR3 DNA reads as TGTGCCAGCAGTTTATCCGGGACTAGCGGTTGGAATGAGCAGTTCTTC.

This clone has just a few counts. This sequence joins TRBV25-1 and TRBJ1-1, with a weak D call TRBD1 (5 bases). Per germline, CDR1 MGHDK and CDR2 SYGVNS. Trimming cost V 10 bases and J 4 bases, with 16 bases left between them. The CDR3 sequence is 13 residues long. The CDR3 loop is CATIAVGGTEAFF. CDR3 nucleotides: TGTGCCACCATCGCCGTCGGGGGCACTGAAGCTTTCTTT.

This clone appeared a few times. The rearrangement joins TRBV4-1 to TRBJ2-2; 9 positions agree with TRBD1. The CDR3 is 16 amino acids. From germline, CDR1 is MGHRA and CDR2 YSYEKL. Losses at the gene ends were 2 bases for V and 7 bases for J; bases not matched to a gene: 8. This CDR3 reads CASSQWETGGSGELFF. CDR3 bases: TGCGCCAGCAGCCAATGGGAGACAGGGGGGAGCGGGGAGCTGTTTTTT.

The rearrangement links TRBV3-1 (or the pseudogene TRBV3-2) to TRBJ2-2, with a possible D match to TRBD2 (7 bases). Germline CDR1 and CDR2: LGHDT and YNNKEL (reference sequence). The germline V and J ends were trimmed by 7 bases and 3 bases, with 18 bases remaining between them. The CDR3 is 16 amino acids. The CDR3 DNA is TGTGCCAGCACTCGGGGGGCGGGGTTGGACACCGGGGAGCTGTTTTTT. Translated: CASTRGAGLDTGELFF.

This clone was observed a few times. The J gene is TRBJ2-1, the V gene TRBV5-1; 10 bases line up with TRBD2. V gave up 1 base and J gave up 7 bases; unmatched junction bases: 8. The CDR3 is made up of 16 amino acids. From germline, CDR1 is SGHRS and CDR2 YFSETQ. The CDR3 here is CASSLSSSGSGNEQFF. The CDR3 DNA follows: TGCGCCAGCAGCTTGTCTTCTAGCGGGAGCGGGAATGAGCAGTTCTTC.

The CDR3 loop reads CASSLRPPSLAGGPADTQYF. Here the CDR3 DNA reads TGTGCCAGCAGCTTGCGCCCTCCTAGTTTAGCGGGGGGGCCGGCAGATACGCAGTATTTT. This rearrangement joins TRBV7-3 to TRBJ2-3; 11 nucleotides agree with TRBD2. Trimming removed 3 bases from V and 4 bases from J; junction bases left unmatched: 18. The CDR3 is 20 residues long. From germline, CDR1 is SGHTA and CDR2 FQGTGA. Full variable domain (missing parts from reference TRBV7-3 and TRBJ2-3): GAGVSQTPSNKVTEKGKYVELRCDPISGHTALYWYRQSLGQGPEFLIYFQGTGAADDSGLPNDRFFAVRPEGSVSTLKIQRTERGDSAVYLCASSLRPPSLAGGPADTQYFGPGTRLTVL.

The V call is TRBV6-4, the J call TRBJ2-1; 9 nucleotides match TRBD2. V was pared by 10 bases and J by 5 bases, with 6 bases of the junction left unmatched. The CDR3 contains 13 residues. The V gene's germline CDR1 is MRHNA and CDR2 SNTAGT. The CDR3 DNA follows: TGTGCCACCAGGCGGGAGGGCAACAATGAGCAGTTCTTC. Its translation: CATRREGNNEQFF.

The chain joins TRBV28 to TRBJ2-2; TRBD2 aligns across 14 bases. J was trimmed by 7 bases and V by 10 bases; bases with no gene match: 11. The CDR3 is 16 residues long. CDR1 is MDHEN, CDR2 SYDVKM, per germline. CDR3 nucleotide sequence: TGTGCCACGGGCGGGACTAGCGGGAGTTTAGGCGGGGAGCTGTTTTTT. Translation gives CATGGTSGSLGGELFF.

The chain links TRBV25-1 to TRBJ2-1, with a possible D match to TRBD2 (6 bases). From germline, CDR1 is MGHDK and CDR2 SYGVNS. V was pared by 2 bases and J by 1 base, with 9 bases between. This CDR3 has 15 residues. For the CDR3, the DNA is TGTGCCAGCAGTGAACTAGCGACTTCCTACAATGAGCAGTTCTTC. As protein: CASSELATSYNEQFF.

The chain links TRBV2 to TRBJ2-1; D may be TRBD2 (5 bases). The germline gives CDR1 SNHLY, CDR2 FYNNEI. The CDR3 length is 13 residues. V shed 1 base and J shed 10 bases, with 11 bases lying between them. This CDR3 reads CASSEELVSEQFF. In DNA, the CDR3 is TGTGCCAGCAGTGAAGAACTAGTTAGCGAGCAGTTCTTC.